Shown below are 32 T cell receptor beta chains from a single sample sequenced in a study of cytomegalovirus exposure and HLA in healthy donors. Primers included in the PCR were 60 Vbeta and 13 Jbeta primers. The table came from immunoSEQ multiplex PCR; TCRdb's copy has only in-frame clones and leaves some out. This sample yields roughly 190,000 clones, of which 79% are seen a single time; 1.5% belongs to the top ten. The sample comprised PBMCs. All receptors derive from a girl aged 5 to 17 in good health and CMV-seropositive.

J is TRBJ2-5 and V is TRBV5-6; TRBD2 matches 7 bases. From germline, CDR1 is SGHDT and CDR2 YYEEEE. CDR3 length: 15 amino acids. V dropped 5 bases and J dropped 3; count of bases not matched to a gene: 10. As DNA, the CDR3 is TGTGCCAGCAGTCTGACGGGGCTAGCGGAAGAGACCCAGTACTTC. Protein sequence: CASSLTGLAEETQYF.

The chain couples TRBV10-1 to TRBJ2-1, with D perhaps matching TRBD2 (5 bases). This CDR3 spans 15 amino acids. Trimming cost V 5 bases and J 1 base, with 12 bases left between them. CDR1 is WNHNN and CDR2 is SYGVQD in the germline V gene (reference sequence). CDR3 loop: CASSKSGFSYNEQFF. The CDR3 DNA follows: TGCGCCAGCAGTAAAAGCGGTTTTTCCTACAATGAGCAGTTCTTC.

The chain employs TRBV27 and TRBJ1-1; TRBD1 is a possible D gene (5 bases). This CDR3 has 15 residues. The germline CDR1 and CDR2 sequences are MNHEY and SMNVEV (reference sequence). The V end lost 5 bases, the J end lost 1 base, and 14 bases lay between the germline ends. This chain's CDR3 is CASSPRLGQNTEAFF. CDR3 bases: TGTGCCAGCAGTCCTCGACTCGGACAGAACACTGAAGCTTTCTTT.

The CDR3 DNA is TGTGCCAGCAGTGAAGTAGCCTTAGCGGGGGGCCTAACAGATACGCAGTATTTT. Translated, it gives CASSEVALAGGLTDTQYF. The chain carries TRBV6-1 and TRBJ2-3; 10 bases agree with TRBD2. The CDR3 spans 18 residues. The germline V gene has CDR1 MNHNS and CDR2 SASEGT. The J segment lost 3 bases and the V segment lost 1 base, leaving 10 bases of the junction unmatched.

The genes are TRBV7-9 and TRBJ1-2; D is uncertain. V was clipped by 1 base and J by 4 bases, with 10 bases between them. The CDR3 sequence is 14 residues long. Germline CDR1 reads SEHNR; CDR2 reads FQNEAQ (reference sequence). The CDR3 bases are TGTGCCAGCAGCTTAGACACCTGGGCCTATGGCTACACCTTC. Translated: CASSLDTWAYGYTF.

The chain joins TRBV2 to TRBJ1-5; the D is unclear. CDR3 length: 12 residues. The V gene lost 6 bases and the J gene lost 4 bases, with 7 bases spanning the gap. CDR1 SNHLY and CDR2 FYNNEI come from the germline V gene. In nucleotides, the CDR3 is TGTGCCAGCAGCCGCCAGAATCAGCCCCAGCATTTT. This codes for CASSRQNQPQHF.

V and J are TRBV4-3 and TRBJ1-5; no firm D call. The CDR3 consists of 15 residues. Germline V lookup: CDR1 LGHNA, CDR2 YSLEER. V was pared by 8 bases and J by 0 bases, with 14 bases between. The chain's CDR3 is CASRPRLISNQPQHF. CDR3 coding DNA: TGCGCCAGCCGTCCCAGGTTGATTAGCAATCAGCCCCAGCATTTT.

CDR3 sequence reads: CASSSPWASGSYEQYF. CDR3 DNA sequence: TGTGCCAGCAGTTCACCCTGGGCTAGCGGATCCTACGAGCAGTACTTC. The V and J genes are TRBV27 and TRBJ2-7; 7 positions match TRBD2. Germline V lookup: CDR1 MNHEY, CDR2 SMNVEV (reference sequence). This CDR3 contains 16 residues. V dropped 4 bases and J dropped 1; count of bases not matched to a gene: 10.

The chain joins TRBV4-3 to TRBJ1-2; TRBD1 aligns across 10 bases. There are 15 residues in the CDR3. Per germline, CDR1 LGHNA and CDR2 YSLEER. J gave up 7 bases and V 0 bases, and 5 bases lay outside the gene matches. CDR3 residues: CASSQDLTGGIGYTF. For the CDR3, the DNA is TGCGCCAGCAGCCAAGATCTGACAGGGGGCATTGGCTACACCTTC.

V is TRBV7-9 and J is TRBJ1-4; maybe TRBD1 (6 bases). Trimming cost V 2 bases and J 3 bases, with 10 bases left between them. In germline, CDR1 is SEHNR, CDR2 FQNEAQ (reference sequence). The CDR3 covers 15 residues. The DNA of the CDR3 is TGTGCCAGCAGCTTAACAGGGACATCTAATGAAAAACTGTTTTTT. It codes for CASSLTGTSNEKLFF. The full variable domain, completed using reference TRBV7-9 and TRBJ1-4, is DTGVSQNPRHKITKRGQNVTFRCDPISEHNRLYWYRQTLGQGPEFLTYFQNEAQLEKSRLLSDRFSAERPKGSFSTLEIQRTEQGDSAMYLCASSLTGTSNEKLFFGSGTQLSVL.

The chain links TRBV5-1 to TRBJ1-5, with a tentative D call TRBD1 (6 bases). The germline CDR1 and CDR2 sequences are SGHRS and YFSETQ. The V gene lost 1 base and the J gene lost 6 bases, with 17 bases spanning the gap. The CDR3 is made up of 16 amino acids. CDR3 nucleotides: TGCGCCAGCAGCTTGAGTCCCACGGGCAGGGGTCAGCCCCAGCATTTT. Translated: CASSLSPTGRGQPQHF.

The J gene is TRBJ1-6, the V gene TRBV13; possibly TRBD1 for D (6 bases). Between the trimmed V and J ends, which lost 0 bases and 9 bases, there was a span of 12 bases. The CDR3 contains 15 residues. Germline CDR1 PRHDT, CDR2 FYEKMQ (reference sequence). As DNA, the CDR3 is TGTGCCAGCAGCTTAGGACAGGGAATCAGTTCACCCCTCCACTTT. It translates to CASSLGQGISSPLHF. The entire variable domain, with the rest obtained from reference TRBV13 and TRBJ1-6, is as follows: AAGVIQSPRHLIKEKRETATLKCYPIPRHDTVYWYQQGPGQDPQFLISFYEKMQSDKGSIPDRFSAQQFSDYHSELNMSSLELGDSALYFCASSLGQGISSPLHFGNGTRLTVT.

This clone was found a few times. V and J are TRBV11-2 and TRBJ1-1; D gene unclear. CDR3 length: 14 residues. The V and J ends lost 3 bases and 1 base respectively, with 9 bases between them. Per the germline V gene, CDR1 is SGHAT and CDR2 is FQNNGV. CDR3 coding DNA: TGTGCCAGCAGCTTGCAGTCCAAGAACACTGAAGCTTTCTTT. It is translated as CASSLQSKNTEAFF.

The gene calls are TRBV5-1 and TRBJ2-5; D may be TRBD2 (6 bases). V was cut by 3 bases and J by 2 bases, with 14 bases left in between. The germline V gene has CDR1 SGHRS and CDR2 YFSETQ. The CDR3 sequence is 15 residues long. CDR3 DNA: TGCGCCAGCAGCTGGGTCGGGGGATCTCAAGAGACCCAGTACTTC. Translation: CASSWVGGSQETQYF.

The CDR3 nucleotides are TGTGCCAGCAGTTCCTCCCTGGGCCATGAGCAGTTCTTC. Amino acid sequence: CASSSSLGHEQFF. The chain carries TRBV14 and TRBJ2-1; D is unclear. The CDR3 consists of 13 residues. V shed 6 bases and J shed 8 bases, with 14 bases lying between them. The germline V gene has CDR1 SGHDN and CDR2 FVKESK.

V usage is TRBV5-1 and J usage is TRBJ2-7, with D possibly TRBD1 on 7 matching bases. Germline-derived CDR1 and CDR2 are SGHRS and YFSETQ. Trimming shortened V by 2 bases and J by 7 bases, and 13 bases separated the two germline ends. The CDR3 is 13 residues long. Here the CDR3 DNA reads TGCGCCAGCAGCTTCCCAGGGGGGAAGGAGCAGTACTTC. Its translation: CASSFPGGKEQYF. Full variable domain (missing parts from reference TRBV5-1 and TRBJ2-7): KAGVTQTPRYLIKTRGQQVTLSCSPISGHRSVSWYQQTPGQGLQFLFEYFSETQRNKGNFPGRFSGRQFSNSRSEMNVSTLELGDSALYLCASSFPGGKEQYFGPGTRLTVT.

The gene calls are TRBV5-1 and TRBJ1-3; a possible D gene is TRBD1 (5 bases). Looked up from germline, CDR1 is SGHRS and CDR2 is YFSETQ. Trimming took off 0 bases at V and 2 bases at J, with 18 bases between the two ends. The CDR3 covers 18 residues. CDR3 loop: CASSLEGRVSITGNTIYF. The DNA for the CDR3 is TGCGCCAGCAGCTTGGAGGGCAGGGTATCTATAACTGGAAACACCATATATTTT.

The chain combines TRBV4-3 with TRBJ2-2; TRBD1 is a possible D gene (5 bases). From germline, CDR1 is LGHNA and CDR2 YSLEER. The CDR3 contains 15 residues. V lost 4 bases, J lost 0 bases, and 9 bases lay in between. The CDR3: CASSRRGTNTGELFF. The CDR3 nucleotides are TGCGCCAGCAGCCGAAGGGGTACGAACACCGGGGAGCTGTTTTTT.

CDR3: CASSPFSDSGNTIYF. The CDR3 DNA reads as TGTGCCAGCAGCCCCTTCTCAGACTCTGGAAACACCATATATTTT. The rearrangement links TRBV7-2 to TRBJ1-3, with D unclear. The germline gives CDR1 SGHTA, CDR2 FQGNSA. Deletions cut 5 bases from V and 0 bases from J, with 11 bases between. There are 15 residues in the CDR3. The full variable domain, with the rest looked up from reference TRBV7-2 and TRBJ1-3, is GAGVSQSPSNKVTEKGKDVELRCDPISGHTALYWYRQSLGQGLEFLIYFQGNSAPDKSGLPSDRFSAERTGGSVSTLTIQRTQQEDSAVYLCASSPFSDSGNTIYFGEGSWLTVV.

V usage is TRBV27 and J usage is TRBJ1-2; tentative D call: TRBD1 (6 bases). The CDR3 is 13 residues long. Germline-derived CDR1 and CDR2 are MNHEY and SMNVEV (reference sequence). V lost 3 bases and J 4 bases, leaving 9 bases between the germline ends. The DNA of the CDR3 is TGTGCCAGCAGTTTGGTGACAGGCTATGGCTACACCTTC. Residues: CASSLVTGYGYTF.

This chain joins TRBV21-1 and TRBJ2-6; whether TRBD1, the table's D call, matches the DNA was not checked. TRBV21-1 is designated a pseudogene. The CDR3 runs 18 residues. The CDR3 bases are TGTGCCAGCAGCAAACCCAGGACAGGGGGCGCTGGGGCCAACGTCCTGACTTTC. Amino acids: CASSKPRTGGAGANVLTF.

The chain is built from TRBV6-1 and TRBJ2-2, with D possibly being TRBD2 (7 bases). The CDR3 spans 17 residues. The V gene lost 4 bases and the J gene lost 4 bases, with 19 bases spanning the gap. From germline, CDR1 is MNHNS and CDR2 SASEGT. The CDR3 protein is CASSGVVGGRGTGELFF. DNA for the CDR3: TGTGCCAGCAGTGGGGTGGTGGGGGGGCGCGGCACCGGGGAGCTGTTTTTT.

The chain recombines TRBV6-5 with TRBJ2-7; 7 nucleotides agree with TRBD1. J gave up 2 bases and V 2 bases, and 3 bases lay outside the gene matches. The CDR3 is made up of 14 amino acids. Germline V gene lookup returns CDR1 MNHEY and CDR2 SVGAGI. The CDR3 DNA sequence: TGTGCCAGCAGTTACAGACAGGGCCCCTACGAGCAGTACTTC. Translation gives CASSYRQGPYEQYF.

CDR3 residues: CASSSGQGNQPQHF. The CDR3 DNA sequence: TGTGCCAGCAGCTCGGGACAGGGGAATCAGCCCCAGCATTTT. V usage is TRBV2 and J usage is TRBJ1-5; 10 bases align to TRBD1. V shed 6 bases and J 4 bases; nucleotides not matched to a gene: 3. Per the germline V gene, CDR1 is SNHLY and CDR2 is FYNNEI. There are 14 residues in the CDR3.

V is TRBV7-9 and J is TRBJ1-2; 9 nucleotides line up with TRBD1. Germline lookup yields CDR1 SEHNR and CDR2 FQNEAQ (reference sequence). Unmatched junction bases numbered 12, after V lost 2 bases and J lost 8 bases. CDR3 length: 16 amino acids. The CDR3 loop is CASSLRPTGGGGGYTF. In DNA, the CDR3 is TGTGCCAGCAGCTTACGCCCTACAGGGGGCGGCGGAGGCTACACCTTC.

This sequence joins TRBV19 and TRBJ2-2, with D perhaps TRBD1 (6 bases). The V gene lost 1 base and the J gene lost 2 bases, with 14 bases spanning the gap. Germline CDR1 is LNHDA and CDR2 is SQIVND (reference sequence). The CDR3 sequence is 17 residues long. The CDR3 reads CASSIGSRGHNTGELFF. As DNA, the CDR3 is TGTGCCAGTAGTATAGGGTCCAGGGGACATAACACCGGGGAGCTGTTTTTT.

The chain combines TRBV9 with TRBJ1-1, with TRBD1 as a possible D gene (6 bases). This CDR3 contains 14 residues. Germline V gives CDR1 SGDLS, CDR2 YYNGEE. Trimming took 6 bases from V and 8 from J, leaving 20 bases between them. Written as DNA, the CDR3 is TGTGCCAGCACCGCCTGGGGGGGGGCGGGCGAAGCTTTCTTT. Its protein is CASTAWGGAGEAFF.

V gene TRBV15 combines with J gene TRBJ2-5; a possible D gene is TRBD1 (6 bases). With 4 bases removed from V and 5 bases from J, the gap between germline ends came to 17 bases. From germline, CDR1 is LNHNV and CDR2 YYDKDF (reference sequence). This CDR3 is 15 amino acids long. The CDR3 DNA reads as TGTGCCACCAGCACCTTCGTACAGGGTGGGGAGACCCAGTACTTC. Translated: CATSTFVQGGETQYF.

The V call is TRBV6-1, the J call TRBJ2-1, with TRBD1 matching 8 bases. V shed 1 base and J 8 bases; nucleotides not matched to a gene: 7. This CDR3 region has 15 residues. Per the germline V gene, CDR1 is MNHNS and CDR2 is SASEGT. DNA for the CDR3: TGTGCCAGCAGTGAAGGGGCAGGGGGCAGCTATGAGCAGTTCTTC. This gives the protein CASSEGAGGSYEQFF.

The V gene is TRBV7-2, the J gene TRBJ2-5; D is possibly TRBD2 (7 bases). Trimming shortened V by 5 bases and J by 5 bases, and 12 bases separated the two germline ends. The CDR3 has 13 amino acids. Germline values: CDR1 SGHTA, CDR2 FQGNSA. The CDR3 loop reads CASSRRGGETQYF. Here the CDR3 DNA reads TGTGCCAGCAGCCGCAGGGGAGGGGAGACCCAGTACTTC.

This clone has just one count. This chain links TRBV30 with TRBJ1-6; 9 bases are shared with TRBD1. Germline CDR1 GTSNPN, CDR2 SVGIG (reference sequence). CDR3 length: 13 amino acids. V dropped 3 bases and J dropped 10; count of bases not matched to a gene: 4. The CDR3 DNA reads TGTGCCTGGAGGGGACAGGGCTTATCACCCCTCCACTTT. Amino acid sequence: CAWRGQGLSPLHF.

The chain joins TRBV4-2 to TRBJ2-2; 8 bases are shared with TRBD1. CDR1 is LGHNA and CDR2 is YNFKEQ in the germline V gene. The CDR3 is made up of 15 amino acids. J was trimmed by 2 bases and V by 3 bases; bases with no gene match: 2. The CDR3 DNA reads as TGTGCCAGCAGCCAGGACAGGGCCAACACCGGGGAGCTGTTTTTT. Its protein is CASSQDRANTGELFF.